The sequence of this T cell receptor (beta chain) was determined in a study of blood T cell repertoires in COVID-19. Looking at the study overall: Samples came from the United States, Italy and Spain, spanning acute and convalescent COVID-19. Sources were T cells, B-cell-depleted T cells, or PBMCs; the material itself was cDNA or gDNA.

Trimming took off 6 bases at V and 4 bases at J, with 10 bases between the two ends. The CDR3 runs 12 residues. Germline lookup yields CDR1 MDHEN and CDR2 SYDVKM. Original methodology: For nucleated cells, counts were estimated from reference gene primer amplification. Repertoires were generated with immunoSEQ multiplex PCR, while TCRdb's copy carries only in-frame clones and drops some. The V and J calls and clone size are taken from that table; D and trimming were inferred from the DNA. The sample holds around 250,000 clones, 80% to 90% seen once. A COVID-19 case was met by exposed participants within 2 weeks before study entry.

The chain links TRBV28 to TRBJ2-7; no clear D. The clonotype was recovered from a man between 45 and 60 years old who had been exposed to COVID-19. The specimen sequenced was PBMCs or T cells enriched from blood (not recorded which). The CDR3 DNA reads TGTGCCAGCAGCCTTGACAAGTACGAGCAGTACTTC. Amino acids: CASSLDKYEQYF.